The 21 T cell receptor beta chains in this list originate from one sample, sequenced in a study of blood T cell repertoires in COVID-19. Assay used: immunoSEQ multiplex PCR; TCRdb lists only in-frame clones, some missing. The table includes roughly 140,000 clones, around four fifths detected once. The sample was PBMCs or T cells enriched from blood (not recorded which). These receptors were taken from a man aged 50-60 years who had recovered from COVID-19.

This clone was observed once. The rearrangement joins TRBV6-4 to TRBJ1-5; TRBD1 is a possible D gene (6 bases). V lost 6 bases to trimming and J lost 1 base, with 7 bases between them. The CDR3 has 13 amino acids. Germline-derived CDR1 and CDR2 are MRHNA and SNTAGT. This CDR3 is CASSTGSNQPQHF. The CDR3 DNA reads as TGTGCCAGCAGCACAGGGAGCAATCAGCCCCAGCATTTT.

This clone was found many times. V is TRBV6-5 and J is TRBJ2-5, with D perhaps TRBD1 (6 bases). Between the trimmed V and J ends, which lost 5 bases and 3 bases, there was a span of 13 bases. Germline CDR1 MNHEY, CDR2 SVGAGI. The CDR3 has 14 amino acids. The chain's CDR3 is CASSTNRAKETQYF. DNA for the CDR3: TGTGCCAGCAGTACCAACAGGGCGAAAGAGACCCAGTACTTC.

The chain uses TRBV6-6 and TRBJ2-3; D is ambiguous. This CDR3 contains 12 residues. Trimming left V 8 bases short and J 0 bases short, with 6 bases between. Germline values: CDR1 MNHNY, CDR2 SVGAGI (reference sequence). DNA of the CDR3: TGTGCCAGCGGCTCCAGCACAGATACGCAGTATTTT. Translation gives CASGSSTDTQYF.

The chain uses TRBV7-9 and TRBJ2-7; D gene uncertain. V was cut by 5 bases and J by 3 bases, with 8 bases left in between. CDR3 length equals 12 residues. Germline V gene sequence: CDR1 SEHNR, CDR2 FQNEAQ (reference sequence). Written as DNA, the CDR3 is TGTGCCAGCAGCGCGAGGCTCTACGAGCAGTACTTC. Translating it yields CASSARLYEQYF.

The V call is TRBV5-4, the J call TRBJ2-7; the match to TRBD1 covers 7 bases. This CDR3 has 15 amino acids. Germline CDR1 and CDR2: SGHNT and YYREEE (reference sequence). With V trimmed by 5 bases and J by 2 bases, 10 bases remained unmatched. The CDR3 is CASSGRQGKTYEQYF. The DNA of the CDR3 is TGTGCCAGCAGTGGGAGACAGGGAAAGACCTACGAGCAGTACTTC.

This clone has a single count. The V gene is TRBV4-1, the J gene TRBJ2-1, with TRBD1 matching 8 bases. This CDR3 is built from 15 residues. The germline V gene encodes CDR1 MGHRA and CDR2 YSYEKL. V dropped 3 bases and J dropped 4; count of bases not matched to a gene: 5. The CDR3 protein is CASSQDGQGYNEQFF. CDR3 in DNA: TGCGCCAGCAGCCAGGATGGACAGGGTTACAATGAGCAGTTCTTC.

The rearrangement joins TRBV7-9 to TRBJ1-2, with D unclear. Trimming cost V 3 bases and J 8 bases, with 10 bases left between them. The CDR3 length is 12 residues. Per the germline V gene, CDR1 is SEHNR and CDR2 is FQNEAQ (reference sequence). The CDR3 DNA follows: TGTGCCAGCAGCTTTATGATGGAGGGCTACACCTTC. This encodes CASSFMMEGYTF.

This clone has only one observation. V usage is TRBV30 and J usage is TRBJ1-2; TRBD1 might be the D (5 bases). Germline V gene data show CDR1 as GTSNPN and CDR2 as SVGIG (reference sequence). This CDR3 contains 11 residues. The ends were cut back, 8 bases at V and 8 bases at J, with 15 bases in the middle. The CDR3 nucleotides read TGTGCCGGCAGGGTTCCCGGCGGCTACACCTTC. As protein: CAGRVPGGYTF. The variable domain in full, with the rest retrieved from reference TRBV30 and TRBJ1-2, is SQTIHQWPATLVQPVGSPLSLECTVEGTSNPNLYWYRQAAGRGLQLLFYSVGIGQISSEVPQNLSASRPQDRQFILSSKKLLLSDSGFYLCAGRVPGGYTFGSGTRLTVV.

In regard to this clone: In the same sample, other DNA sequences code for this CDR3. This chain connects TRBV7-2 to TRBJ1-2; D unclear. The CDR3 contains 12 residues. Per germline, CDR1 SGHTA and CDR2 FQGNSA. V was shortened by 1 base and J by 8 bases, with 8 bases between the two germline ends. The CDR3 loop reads CASSLEAGGYTF. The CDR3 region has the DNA TGTGCCAGCAGCTTAGAGGCGGGGGGCTACACCTTC.

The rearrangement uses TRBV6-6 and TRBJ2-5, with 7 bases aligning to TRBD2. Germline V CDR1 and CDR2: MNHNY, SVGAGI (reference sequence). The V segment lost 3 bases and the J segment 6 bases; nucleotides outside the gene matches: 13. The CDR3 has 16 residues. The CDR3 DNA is TGTGCCAGCAGTTATGACGTGGCGGGGGATTGGAAGACCCAGTACTTC. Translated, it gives CASSYDVAGDWKTQYF.

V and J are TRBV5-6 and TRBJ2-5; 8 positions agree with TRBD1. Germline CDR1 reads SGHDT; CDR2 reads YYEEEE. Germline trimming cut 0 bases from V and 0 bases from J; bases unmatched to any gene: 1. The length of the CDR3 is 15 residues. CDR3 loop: CASSLGQGYQETQYF. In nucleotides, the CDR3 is TGTGCCAGCAGCTTGGGACAGGGGTACCAAGAGACCCAGTACTTC.

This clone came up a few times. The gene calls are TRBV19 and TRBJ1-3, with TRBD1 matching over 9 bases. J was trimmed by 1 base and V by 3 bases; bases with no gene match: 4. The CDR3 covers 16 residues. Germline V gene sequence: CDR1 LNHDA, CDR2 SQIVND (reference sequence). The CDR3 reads CASSIRDRESGNTIYF. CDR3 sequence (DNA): TGTGCCAGTAGTATCCGGGACAGGGAATCTGGAAACACCATATATTTT. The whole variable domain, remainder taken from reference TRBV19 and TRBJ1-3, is DGGITQSPKYLFRKEGQNVTLSCEQNLNHDAMYWYRQDPGQGLRLIYYSQIVNDFQKGDIAEGYSVSREKKESFPLTVTSAQKNPTAFYLCASSIRDRESGNTIYFGEGSWLTVV.

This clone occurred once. DNA of the CDR3: TGCGCCAGCAGCCAAACTAGAGGAGAGACCCAGTACTTC. Amino acids: CASSQTRGETQYF. This sequence joins TRBV4-1 and TRBJ2-5; a possible D gene is TRBD2 (5 bases). The CDR3 covers 13 residues. Germline CDR1 and CDR2: MGHRA and YSYEKL. Trimming removed 2 bases from V and 4 bases from J, with 8 bases in between.

The CDR3 loop is CASSGLLGSYNEQFF. CDR3 bases: TGTGCCAGCAGCGGGTTACTAGGGTCCTACAATGAGCAGTTCTTC. This rearrangement joins TRBV7-2 to TRBJ2-1; weak D call: TRBD2 (5 bases). Germline lookup yields CDR1 SGHTA and CDR2 FQGNSA. This CDR3 comprises 15 residues. The V and J ends lost 5 bases and 1 base respectively, with 12 bases between them. Together with reference TRBV7-2 and TRBJ2-1, the CDR3 gives the full variable domain: GAGVSQSPSNKVTEKGKDVELRCDPISGHTALYWYRQSLGQGLEFLIYFQGNSAPDKSGLPSDRFSAERTGGSVSTLTIQRTQQEDSAVYLCASSGLLGSYNEQFFGPGTRLTVL.

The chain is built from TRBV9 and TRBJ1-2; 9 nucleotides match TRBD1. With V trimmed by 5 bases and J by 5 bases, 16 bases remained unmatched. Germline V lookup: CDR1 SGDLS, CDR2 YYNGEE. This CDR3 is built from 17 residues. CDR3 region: CASSDPTTGGRRYGYTF. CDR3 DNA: TGTGCCAGCAGTGATCCAACCACAGGGGGCCGGAGATATGGCTACACCTTC.

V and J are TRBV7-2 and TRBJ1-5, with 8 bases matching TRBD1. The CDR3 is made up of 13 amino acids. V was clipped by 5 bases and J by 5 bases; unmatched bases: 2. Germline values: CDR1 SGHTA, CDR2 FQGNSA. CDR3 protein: CASSQDRDQPQHF. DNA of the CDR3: TGTGCCAGCAGCCAGGACAGGGATCAGCCCCAGCATTTT. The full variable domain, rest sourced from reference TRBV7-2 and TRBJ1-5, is GAGVSQSPSNKVTEKGKDVELRCDPISGHTALYWYRQSLGQGLEFLIYFQGNSAPDKSGLPSDRFSAERTGGSVSTLTIQRTQQEDSAVYLCASSQDRDQPQHFGDGTRLSIL.

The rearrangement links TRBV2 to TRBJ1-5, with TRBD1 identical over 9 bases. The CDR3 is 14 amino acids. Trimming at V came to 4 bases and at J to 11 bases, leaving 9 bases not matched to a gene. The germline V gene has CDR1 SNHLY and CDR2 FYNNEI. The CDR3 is CASSGDRVLGTQHF. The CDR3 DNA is TGTGCCAGCAGTGGGGACAGGGTCCTAGGGACCCAGCATTTT.

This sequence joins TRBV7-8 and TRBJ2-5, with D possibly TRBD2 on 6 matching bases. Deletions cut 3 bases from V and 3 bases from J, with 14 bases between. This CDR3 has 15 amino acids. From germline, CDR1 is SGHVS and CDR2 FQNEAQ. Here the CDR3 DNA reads TGTGCCAGCAGCTTGAGTGGCGGGGTAAAAGAGACCCAGTACTTC. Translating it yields CASSLSGGVKETQYF.

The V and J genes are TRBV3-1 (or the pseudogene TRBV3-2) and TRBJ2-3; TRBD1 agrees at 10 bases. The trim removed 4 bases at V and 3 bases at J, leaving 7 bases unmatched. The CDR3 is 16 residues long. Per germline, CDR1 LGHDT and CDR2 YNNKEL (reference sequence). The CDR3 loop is CASSRQTGGKTDTQYF. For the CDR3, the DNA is TGTGCCAGCAGCCGTCAGACAGGGGGCAAGACAGATACGCAGTATTTT.

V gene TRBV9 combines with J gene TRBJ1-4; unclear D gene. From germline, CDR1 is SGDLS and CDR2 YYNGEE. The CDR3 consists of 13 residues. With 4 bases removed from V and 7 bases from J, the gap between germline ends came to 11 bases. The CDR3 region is CASSPPSGEKLFF. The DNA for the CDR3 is TGTGCCAGCAGCCCCCCCTCGGGTGAAAAACTGTTTTTT.

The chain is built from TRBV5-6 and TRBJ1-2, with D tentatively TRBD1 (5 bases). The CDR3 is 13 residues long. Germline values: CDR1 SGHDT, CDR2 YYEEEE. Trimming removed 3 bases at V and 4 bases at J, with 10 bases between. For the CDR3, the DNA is TGTGCCAGCAGCTCTGGGGGGATCTATGGCTACACCTTC. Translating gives CASSSGGIYGYTF. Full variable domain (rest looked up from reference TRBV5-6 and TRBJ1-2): DAGVTQSPTHLIKTRGQQVTLRCSPKSGHDTVSWYQQALGQGPQFIFQYYEEEERQRGNFPDRFSGHQFPNYSSELNVNALLLGDSALYLCASSSGGIYGYTFGSGTRLTVV.